The source of this TCR beta chain is a study of shared clonotypes between healthy human individuals. This CDR3 is 16 amino acids long. J gave up 1 base and V 6 bases, and 10 bases lay outside the gene matches. Germline V gives CDR1 SGHTA, CDR2 FQGNSA. Sequenced by immunoSEQ multiplex PCR; TCRdb stores in-frame clones only, minus some. The repertoire has roughly 1,600,000 clones, 98% of them found once; the top ten carry approximately 0.38%. This receptor was obtained from a man aged 25-45 years in good health. The chain has TRBV7-2 and TRBJ1-1, with 8 nucleotides matching TRBD1. The material sequenced was naive CD4+ T cells sorted from blood. Subset here: CD45RA+ positively selected. Here the CDR3 DNA reads TGTGCCAGCAGGCCCCCCAGGGGGCATAAGAACACTGAAGCTTTCTTT. It specifies CASRPPRGHKNTEAFF. Full variable domain (missing parts from reference TRBV7-2 and TRBJ1-1): GAGVSQSPSNKVTEKGKDVELRCDPISGHTALYWYRQSLGQGLEFLIYFQGNSAPDKSGLPSDRFSAERTGGSVSTLTIQRTQQEDSAVYLCASRPPRGHKNTEAFFGQGTRLTVV.